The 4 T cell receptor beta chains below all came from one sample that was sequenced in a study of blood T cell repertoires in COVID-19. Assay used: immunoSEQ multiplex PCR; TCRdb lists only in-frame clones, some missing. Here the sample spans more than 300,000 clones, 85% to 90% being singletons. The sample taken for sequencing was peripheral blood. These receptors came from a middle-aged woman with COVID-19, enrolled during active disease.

This CDR3 is CASSTQGRGGYEQYF. The DNA of the CDR3 is TGTGCCAGCAGTACCCAGGGTCGAGGGGGCTACGAGCAGTACTTC. The rearrangement links TRBV6-5 to TRBJ2-7; possible D gene TRBD1, 6 bases. V gave up 5 bases and J gave up 3 bases, with 17 bases separating them. CDR1 and CDR2 (germline): MNHEY, SVGAGI. The CDR3 contains 15 residues.

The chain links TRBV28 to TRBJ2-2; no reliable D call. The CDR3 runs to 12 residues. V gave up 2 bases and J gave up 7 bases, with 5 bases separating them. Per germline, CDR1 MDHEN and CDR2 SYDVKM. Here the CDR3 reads CASSLTGGELFF. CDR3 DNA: TGTGCCAGCAGTTTAACCGGCGGGGAGCTGTTTTTT.

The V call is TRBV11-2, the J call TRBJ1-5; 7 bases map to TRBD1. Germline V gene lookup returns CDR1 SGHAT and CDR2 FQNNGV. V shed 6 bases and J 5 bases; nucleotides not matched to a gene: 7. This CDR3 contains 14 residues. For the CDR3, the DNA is TGTGCCAGCAGGCCGACAGGGTTTGATCAGCCCCAGCATTTT. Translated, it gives CASRPTGFDQPQHF.

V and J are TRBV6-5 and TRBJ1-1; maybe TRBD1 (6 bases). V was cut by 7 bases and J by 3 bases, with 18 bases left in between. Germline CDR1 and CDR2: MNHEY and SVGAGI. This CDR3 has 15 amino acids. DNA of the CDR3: TGTGCCAGCACTAAGGTGACAGGTTTTTACACTGAAGCTTTCTTT. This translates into CASTKVTGFYTEAFF.